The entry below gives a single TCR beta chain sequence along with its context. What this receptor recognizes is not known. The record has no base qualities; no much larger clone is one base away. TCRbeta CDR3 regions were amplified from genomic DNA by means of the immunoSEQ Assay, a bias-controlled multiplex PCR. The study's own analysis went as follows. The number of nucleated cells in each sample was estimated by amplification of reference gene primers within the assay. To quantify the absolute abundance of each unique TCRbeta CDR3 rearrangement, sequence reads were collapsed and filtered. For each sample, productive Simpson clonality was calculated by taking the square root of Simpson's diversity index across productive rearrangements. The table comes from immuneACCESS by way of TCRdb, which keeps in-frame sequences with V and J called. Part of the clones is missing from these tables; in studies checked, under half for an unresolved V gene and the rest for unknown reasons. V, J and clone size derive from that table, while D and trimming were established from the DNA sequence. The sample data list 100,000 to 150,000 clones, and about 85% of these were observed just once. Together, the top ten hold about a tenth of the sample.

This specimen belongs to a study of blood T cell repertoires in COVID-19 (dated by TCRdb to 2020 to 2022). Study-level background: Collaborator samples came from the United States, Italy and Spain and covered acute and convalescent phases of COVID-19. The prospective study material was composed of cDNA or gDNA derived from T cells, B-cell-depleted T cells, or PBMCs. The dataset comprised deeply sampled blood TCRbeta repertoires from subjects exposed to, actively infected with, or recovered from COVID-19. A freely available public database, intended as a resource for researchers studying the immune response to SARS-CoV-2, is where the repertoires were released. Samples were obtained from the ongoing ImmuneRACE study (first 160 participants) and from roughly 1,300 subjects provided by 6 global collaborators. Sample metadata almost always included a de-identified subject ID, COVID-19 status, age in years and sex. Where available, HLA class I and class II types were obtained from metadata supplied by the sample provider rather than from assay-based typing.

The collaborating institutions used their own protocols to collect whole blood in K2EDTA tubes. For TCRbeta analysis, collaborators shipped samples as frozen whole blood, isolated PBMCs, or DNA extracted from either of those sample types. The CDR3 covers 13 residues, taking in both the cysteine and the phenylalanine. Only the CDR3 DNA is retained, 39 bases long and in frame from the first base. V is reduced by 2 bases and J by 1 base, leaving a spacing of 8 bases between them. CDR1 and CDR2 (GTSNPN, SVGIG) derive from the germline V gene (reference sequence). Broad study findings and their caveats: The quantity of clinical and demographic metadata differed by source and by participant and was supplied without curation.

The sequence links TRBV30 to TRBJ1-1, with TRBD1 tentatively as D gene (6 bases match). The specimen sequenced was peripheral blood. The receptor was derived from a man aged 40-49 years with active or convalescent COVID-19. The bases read TGTGCCTGGAGTCTCAGGGGGAACACTGAAGCTTTCTTT. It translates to CAWSLRGNTEAFF.